This T cell receptor (beta chain) originates from a study of blood T cell repertoires in COVID-19. Clones were sequenced by immunoSEQ multiplex PCR, and TCRdb holds only the in-frame ones, with some missing. The data hold about 13,000 clones, with 90% observed a single time. V was shortened by 7 bases and J by 2 bases, with 16 bases between the two germline ends. The CDR3 loop spans 15 amino acids. The germline CDR1 and CDR2 sequences are LNHDA and SQIVND (reference sequence). The TCR sequence derives from a human donor with active COVID-19. The donor label of this sample is uncertain. Sequencing used peripheral blood. This chain joins TRBV19 and TRBJ2-3; D might be TRBD1 or TRBD2, each matching 5 bases. CDR3 coding DNA: TGTGCCAGTAATACAGAGGGGCAGCACACAGATACGCAGTATTTT. Residues: CASNTEGQHTDTQYF.